The clone carrying this T cell receptor beta chain was detected only once. What it binds is not known. The sample is drawn from a study of Tregs in tolerant kidney transplant recipients. Study-level results: Tregs expanded with activated donor B cells seemed most donor-specific. Tolerant patients' donor-specific Tregs expanded beyond overall Tregs, suggesting antigen-driven growth.

The germline V gene encodes CDR1 SGHAT and CDR2 FQNNGV. The CDR3 sequence is 16 residues long. The V gene end was trimmed by 1 base and the J gene end by 2 bases; junction bases not matched to a gene: 5. TCRdb's copy holds only in-frame clones and misses some; the assay was immunoSEQ multiplex PCR. The data hold about 73,000 clones, with roughly 98% observed a single time. This receptor was obtained from a human donor who received a combined kidney and bone marrow transplant. The chain employs TRBV11-2 and TRBJ2-3; 8 nucleotides align to TRBD1. Sample: CD4+ T cells from blood, taken before the transplant. The DNA of the CDR3 is TGTGCCAGCAGCTTAGGGCAGGGGGCTTACACAGATACGCAGTATTTT. Its translation is CASSLGQGAYTDTQYF.